A single sample is the source of the 7 T cell receptor beta chains below, sequenced in a study of T cells after yellow fever vaccination. In TCRdb, the 5' RACE reads were re-called with MiXCR into one record per CDR3 protein. The table lists hundreds of thousands of distinct CDR3 sequences, around 10% of them singletons, with about 17% in the top ten. The specimen comprised PBMCs, sampled on the day of the first yellow fever vaccination. These receptors were collected from a man between 18 and 29 years old who received the YFV17D yellow fever vaccine.

This rearrangement joins TRBV12-3 or TRBV12-4 to TRBJ2-7, with D possibly matching TRBD2 (5 bases). V lost 2 bases to trimming and J lost 5 bases, with 10 bases between them. This CDR3 region has 13 residues. The CDR3 DNA sequence: TGTGCCAGCAGTTTAAAGGCCGGGAACGAGCAGTACGTC. It translates to CASSLKAGNEQYV.

This clonotype was counted only a few times. The rearrangement links TRBV11-2 to TRBJ2-3, with 8 bases that match TRBD2. Germline V lookup: CDR1 SGHAT, CDR2 FQNNGV. Trimming cost V 4 bases and J 5 bases; bases outside gene matches: 17. The CDR3 runs to 18 residues. The CDR3 here is CASSYRRSGLDARDTQYF. CDR3 DNA: TGTGCCAGCAGCTACCGGCGGTCGGGACTAGACGCTAGAGATACGCAGTATTTT. The variable domain in full, with the rest retrieved from reference TRBV11-2 and TRBJ2-3, is EAGVAQSPRYKIIEKRQSVAFWCNPISGHATLYWYQQILGQGPKLLIQFQNNGVVDDSQLPKDRFSAERLKGVDSTLKIQPAKLEDSAVYLCASSYRRSGLDARDTQYFGPGTRLTVL.

The CDR3 reads CASSLGSRGSQETQYF. CDR3 bases: TGTGCCAGCAGCTTAGGCTCGAGGGGATCACAAGAGACCCAGTACTTC. The rearrangement joins TRBV7-9 to TRBJ2-5; the D call may be TRBD1 or TRBD2 (5 bases each). Germline V lookup: CDR1 SEHNR, CDR2 FQNEAQ (reference sequence). V was pared by 1 base and J by 2 bases, with 14 bases between. The CDR3 has 16 residues.

J is TRBJ2-4 and V is TRBV20-1; no reliable D call. Per the germline V gene, CDR1 is DFQATT and CDR2 is SNEGSKA (reference sequence). Trimming took 3 bases from V and 7 from J, leaving 4 bases between them. The CDR3 is made up of 10 amino acids. CDR3 nucleotides: TGCAGTGCTAGCCAGAACATTCAGTACTTC. This gives the protein CSASQNIQYF.

The V and J genes are TRBV20-1 and TRBJ1-1; the D gene is possibly TRBD1 (5 bases). From germline, CDR1 is DFQATT and CDR2 SNEGSKA (reference sequence). V was pared by 6 bases and J by 1 base, with 12 bases between. The CDR3 length is 13 residues. CDR3 nucleotides: TGCAGTGCCGCCCCGGGACGGAACACTGAAGCTTTCTTT. It codes for CSAAPGRNTEAFF.

This clonotype was recorded many times. This sequence joins TRBV19 and TRBJ2-5; D remains ambiguous. CDR1 is LNHDA, CDR2 SQIVND, per germline (reference sequence). The CDR3 runs 13 residues. With 4 bases removed from V and 0 bases from J, the gap between germline ends came to 6 bases. The DNA of the CDR3 is TGTGCCAGTAGTAAGGCGGACCAAGAGACCCAGTACTTC. Its translation is CASSKADQETQYF.

This clonotype was seen ten or more times. The CDR3 reads CASSDSQRGTSNEQFF. CDR3 bases: TGTGCCAGCAGTGACTCGCAGCGGGGGACTTCTAATGAGCAGTTCTTC. The chain links TRBV6-4 to TRBJ2-1; 8 positions match TRBD2. V lost 0 bases and J lost 7; bases outside the gene matches: 8. The CDR3 has 16 residues. Germline V lookup: CDR1 MRHNA, CDR2 SNTAGT.